This T cell receptor (beta chain) emerged from a study of identical twins. This clonotype was recorded many times. Its antigen is not known. Looked up from germline, CDR1 is SGHVS and CDR2 is FQNEAQ. V gave up 0 bases and J gave up 2 bases, with 7 bases separating them. The CDR3 has 14 residues. Study results and caveats: The models systematically underestimated how much out-of-frame TCR alpha was shared in monozygotic twins. Within cord blood, abundant beta clonotypes carried fewer insertions, but memory repertoires showed no such trend.

cDNA carried unique molecular identifiers, and a universal primer site was added by template switching. TCRdb analysed the 5' RACE reads with MiXCR anew, one entry per CDR3 protein. The profile shows around 300,000 distinct CDR3 sequences, about 8.9% of them singletons. The same specimen was also included in a second study, on yellow fever vaccine responses in identical twins.

Sequencing was performed on memory (CD45RO+) T cells sorted from blood. The rearrangement links TRBV7-8 to TRBJ2-5; D gene uncertain. This receptor was identified in a woman aged 18-30 years in good health. Written as DNA, the CDR3 is TGTGCCAGCAGCTTAGCGGGATTACAAGAGACCCAGTACTTC. This codes for CASSLAGLQETQYF. The variable domain in full, completed from reference TRBV7-8 and TRBJ2-5, reads GAGVSQSPRYKVAKRGQDVALRCDPISGHVSLFWYQQALGQGPEFLTYFQNEAQLDKSGLPSDRFFAERPEGSVSTLKIQRTQQEDSAVYLCASSLAGLQETQYFGPGTRLLVL.